The 17 T cell receptor beta chains below come from one sample, sequenced in a study of OX40 agonist ivuxolimab in advanced cancers. Sequencing was performed with immunoSEQ multiplex PCR; in TCRdb, only in-frame clones are kept and a portion is missing. This table holds under 35,000 clones, roughly 84% found once. Sample: CD4+ or CD8+ T cells sorted from blood, taken in a trial of the OX40 agonist ivuxolimab. The receptors were gathered from an adult with an advanced solid tumor such as melanoma, head and neck, liver or kidney cancer.

This chain uses TRBV28 with TRBJ1-5; D is ambiguous. This CDR3 comprises 15 residues. Germline V gene lookup returns CDR1 MDHEN and CDR2 SYDVKM. The V end was cut by 4 bases, the J end by 4 bases, with 14 bases between. CDR3: CASSSREAPNQPQHF. CDR3 nucleotides: TGTGCCAGCAGTTCCCGGGAGGCGCCAAATCAGCCCCAGCATTTT.

The chain has TRBV28 and TRBJ1-5; 8 positions match TRBD1. Looked up from germline, CDR1 is MDHEN and CDR2 is SYDVKM. The J segment lost 6 bases and the V segment lost 8 bases, leaving 9 bases of the junction unmatched. The length of the CDR3 is 14 residues. The DNA of the CDR3 is TGTGCCAGCCGCACAGGACAGGGAGGTCAGCCCCAGCATTTT. Its protein is CASRTGQGGQPQHF.

The genes are TRBV7-9 and TRBJ2-5, with D perhaps matching TRBD1 or TRBD2 (7 bases each). Trimming pared 5 bases from V and 5 bases from J, leaving 15 bases between. Germline V lookup: CDR1 SEHNR, CDR2 FQNEAQ (reference sequence). The CDR3 totals 14 residues. CDR3 in DNA: TGTGCCAGCAGCCCCAGGGGGGGAGGCGAGACCCAGTACTTC. Its protein product is CASSPRGGGETQYF.

The chain couples TRBV27 to TRBJ2-7, with D perhaps matching TRBD1 or TRBD2 (5 bases each). Germline values: CDR1 MNHEY, CDR2 SMNVEV (reference sequence). V was pared by 1 base and J by 2 bases, with 12 bases between. The CDR3 is 15 residues long. CDR3 nucleotide sequence: TGTGCCAGCAGTTTATTGGGGGAGACCCCCTACGAGCAGTACTTC. It yields the protein CASSLLGETPYEQYF.

This chain links TRBV6-6 with TRBJ1-1, with D unresolved. The CDR3 spans 15 residues. Looked up from germline, CDR1 is MNHNY and CDR2 is SVGAGI (reference sequence). With 5 bases removed from V and 0 bases from J, the gap between germline ends came to 13 bases. CDR3 sequence (DNA): TGTGCCAGCAGTGGACGTTTTGGCATGAACACTGAAGCTTTCTTT. Translated: CASSGRFGMNTEAFF.

The rearrangement uses TRBV29-1 and TRBJ2-1; perhaps TRBD1 as D (5 bases). CDR3 length: 13 amino acids. CDR1 SQVTM and CDR2 ANQGSEA come from the germline V gene. V lost 5 bases and J lost 6, with 14 bases in between. CDR3 coding DNA: TGCAGCGTTCAATCAGGGTCTAGCAATGAGCAGTTCTTC. Its protein product is CSVQSGSSNEQFF.

V and J are TRBV7-9 and TRBJ2-5, with 8 bases identical to TRBD1. The CDR3 sequence is 15 residues long. Germline V gives CDR1 SEHNR, CDR2 FQNEAQ (reference sequence). Trimming cost V 5 bases and J 4 bases; bases outside gene matches: 9. The CDR3 region is CASSPAAGGRETQYF. CDR3 nucleotides: TGTGCCAGCAGCCCCGCAGCAGGGGGCCGAGAGACCCAGTACTTC.

The chain combines TRBV5-1 with TRBJ2-7; no reliable D call. V was cut by 0 bases and J by 0 bases, with 4 bases left in between. The CDR3 has 13 amino acids. Germline V CDR1 and CDR2: SGHRS, YFSETQ. CDR3 residues: CASSLGSSYEQYF. The CDR3 nucleotides read TGCGCCAGCAGCTTGGGCAGCTCCTACGAGCAGTACTTC.

The rearrangement links TRBV27 to TRBJ2-3; TRBD2 aligns across 8 bases. Trimming removed 2 bases from V and 12 bases from J; junction bases left unmatched: 7. The germline V gene encodes CDR1 MNHEY and CDR2 SMNVEV (reference sequence). This CDR3 has 13 residues. CDR3 sequence: CASSLLRGGQQYF. Here the CDR3 DNA reads TGTGCCAGCAGTTTACTGCGCGGGGGGCAACAGTATTTT.

This sequence joins TRBV5-1 and TRBJ1-1; D gene ambiguous. The CDR3 runs to 15 residues. Trimming shortened V by 0 bases and J by 4 bases, and 13 bases separated the two germline ends. In germline, CDR1 is SGHRS, CDR2 YFSETQ. The CDR3 reads CASSLAVGMGTEAFF. The CDR3 coding sequence is TGCGCCAGCAGCTTGGCCGTGGGCATGGGCACTGAAGCTTTCTTT.

The genes are TRBV6-9 and TRBJ1-5; D may be TRBD1 (5 bases). Trimming took 5 bases from V and 5 from J, leaving 13 bases between them. CDR1 and CDR2 from the germline V gene are MNHGY and SVAAGI. The CDR3 extends over 14 amino acids. The CDR3 DNA follows: TGTGCCAGCAGTCCCCGGGGCCTCTATCAGCCCCAGCATTTT. It yields the protein CASSPRGLYQPQHF.

This chain connects TRBV5-6 to TRBJ1-5, with D unresolved. The CDR3 has 14 residues. CDR1 SGHDT and CDR2 YYEEEE come from the germline V gene. The V end lost 0 bases, the J end lost 3 bases, and 7 bases lay between the germline ends. The CDR3 DNA is TGTGCCAGCAGCTTGGCGGCGTCCAATCAGCCCCAGCATTTT. Encoded protein: CASSLAASNQPQHF.

The genes are TRBV4-3 and TRBJ2-1; D is possibly TRBD1 (5 bases). Germline assignment: CDR1 LGHNA and CDR2 YSLEER. V lost 7 bases to trimming and J lost 9 bases, with 19 bases between them. The CDR3 runs 14 residues. CDR3 in DNA: TGCGCCAGCATGTTAGGGCTGGGGCACGGTGAGCAGTTCTTC. It specifies CASMLGLGHGEQFF.

The rearrangement links TRBV27 to TRBJ2-5; weak D call: TRBD2 (5 bases). Germline loops: CDR1 MNHEY, CDR2 SMNVEV (reference sequence). This CDR3 contains 14 residues. V lost 4 bases and J 6 bases, leaving 15 bases between the germline ends. As DNA, the CDR3 is TGTGCCAGCAGTTCCCCGACGGAGGTAAAGACCCAGTACTTC. Its protein product is CASSSPTEVKTQYF.

The chain is built from TRBV27 and TRBJ2-2, with 9 bases identical to TRBD2. Germline-derived CDR1 and CDR2 are MNHEY and SMNVEV (reference sequence). The CDR3 has 15 amino acids. With 11 bases clipped from V and 5 bases from J, the junction kept 12 bases outside the gene matches. The CDR3 loop reads CASRRAGGGTGELFF. The CDR3 region has the DNA TGTGCCTCAAGGCGGGCGGGAGGGGGTACCGGGGAGCTGTTTTTT.

The CDR3 DNA reads TGCGCCAGCAGCTGGACAGGGTACTACAATGAGCAGTTCTTC. Translating it yields CASSWTGYYNEQFF. V usage is TRBV5-1 and J usage is TRBJ2-1, with 8 positions matching TRBD1. Trimming cost V 3 bases and J 3 bases; bases outside gene matches: 2. The CDR3 contains 14 residues. The germline CDR1 and CDR2 sequences are SGHRS and YFSETQ.

The genes are TRBV27 and TRBJ2-2; D unclear. The CDR3 has 13 amino acids. The ends were cut back, 7 bases at V and 1 base at J, with 7 bases in the middle. Germline V gives CDR1 MNHEY, CDR2 SMNVEV (reference sequence). The chain's CDR3 is CASTPGNTGELFF. The CDR3 DNA reads TGTGCCAGCACCCCCGGGAACACCGGGGAGCTGTTTTTT.